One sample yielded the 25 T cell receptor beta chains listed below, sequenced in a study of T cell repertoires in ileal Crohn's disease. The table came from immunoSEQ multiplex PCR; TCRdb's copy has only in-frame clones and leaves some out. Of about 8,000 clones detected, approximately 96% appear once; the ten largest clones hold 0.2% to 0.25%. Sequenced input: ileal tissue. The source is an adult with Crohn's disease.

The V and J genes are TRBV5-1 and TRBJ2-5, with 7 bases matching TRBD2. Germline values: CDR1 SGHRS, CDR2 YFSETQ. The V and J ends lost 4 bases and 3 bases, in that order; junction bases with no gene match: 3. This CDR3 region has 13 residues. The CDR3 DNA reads TGCGCCAGCAGCCGGACTAGTAAAGAGACCCAGTACTTC. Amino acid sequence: CASSRTSKETQYF.

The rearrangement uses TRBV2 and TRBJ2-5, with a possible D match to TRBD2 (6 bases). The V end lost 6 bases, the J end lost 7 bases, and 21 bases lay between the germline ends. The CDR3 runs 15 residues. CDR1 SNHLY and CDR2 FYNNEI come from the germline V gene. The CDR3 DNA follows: TGTGCCAGCAGCCCCATATCGGGGGAGCAGGGGACCCAGTACTTC. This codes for CASSPISGEQGTQYF.

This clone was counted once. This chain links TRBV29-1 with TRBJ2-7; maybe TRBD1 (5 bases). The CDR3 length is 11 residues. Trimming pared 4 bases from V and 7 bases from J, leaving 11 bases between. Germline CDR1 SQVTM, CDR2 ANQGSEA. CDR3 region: CSVGGPGEQYF. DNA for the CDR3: TGCAGCGTTGGGGGCCCAGGGGAGCAGTACTTC.

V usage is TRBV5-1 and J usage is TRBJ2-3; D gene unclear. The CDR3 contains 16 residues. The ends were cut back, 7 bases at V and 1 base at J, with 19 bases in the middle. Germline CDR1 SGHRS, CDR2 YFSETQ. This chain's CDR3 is CASAEPVPSGTDTQYF. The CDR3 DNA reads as TGCGCCAGCGCAGAACCTGTGCCCTCTGGCACAGATACGCAGTATTTT.

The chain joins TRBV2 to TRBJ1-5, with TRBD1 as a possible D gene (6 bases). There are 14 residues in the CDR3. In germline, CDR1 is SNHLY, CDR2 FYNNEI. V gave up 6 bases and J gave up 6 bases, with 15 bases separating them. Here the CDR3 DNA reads TGTGCCAGCAGGGGAACAGGGCCGGGTCAGCCCCAGCATTTT. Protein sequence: CASRGTGPGQPQHF.

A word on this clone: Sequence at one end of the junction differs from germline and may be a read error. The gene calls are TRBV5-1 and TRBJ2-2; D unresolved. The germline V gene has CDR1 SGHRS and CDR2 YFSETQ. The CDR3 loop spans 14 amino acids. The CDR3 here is CASSLGRSTGELFF. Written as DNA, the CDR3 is TGCGCCAGCAGTTTGGGTCGGAGCACCGGGGAGCTGTTTTTT.

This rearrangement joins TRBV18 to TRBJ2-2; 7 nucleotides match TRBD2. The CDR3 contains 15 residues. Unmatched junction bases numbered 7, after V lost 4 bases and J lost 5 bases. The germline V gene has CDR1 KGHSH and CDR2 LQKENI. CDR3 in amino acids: CASSRKTAGTGELFF. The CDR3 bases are TGTGCCAGCTCACGAAAGACAGCGGGGACCGGGGAGCTGTTTTTT.

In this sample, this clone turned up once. CDR3 loop: CARNKRGLNTEAFF. CDR3 nucleotide sequence: TGTGCCAGGAATAAGAGGGGGCTGAACACTGAAGCTTTCTTT. V usage is TRBV2 and J usage is TRBJ1-1, with 7 nucleotides matching TRBD1. J was trimmed by 0 bases and V by 9 bases; bases with no gene match: 7. Germline V lookup: CDR1 SNHLY, CDR2 FYNNEI. CDR3 length: 14 amino acids.

The CDR3 region is CASGLKTSGISNTGELFF. The DNA of the CDR3 is TGTGCTAGTGGTCTCAAGACTAGCGGGATATCGAACACCGGGGAGCTGTTTTTT. The V call is TRBV12-5, the J call TRBJ2-2; TRBD2 aligns across 11 bases. CDR1 and CDR2 from the germline V gene are LGHNT and FRNRAP. Trimming at V came to 5 bases and at J to 0 bases, leaving 8 bases not matched to a gene. CDR3 length: 18 residues. Variable domain in full (rest from reference TRBV12-5 and TRBJ2-2): DARVTQTPRHKVTEMGQEVTMRCQPILGHNTVFWYRQTMMQGLELLAYFRNRAPLDDSGMPKDRFSAEMPDATLATLKIQPSEPRDSAVYFCASGLKTSGISNTGELFFGEGSRLTVL.

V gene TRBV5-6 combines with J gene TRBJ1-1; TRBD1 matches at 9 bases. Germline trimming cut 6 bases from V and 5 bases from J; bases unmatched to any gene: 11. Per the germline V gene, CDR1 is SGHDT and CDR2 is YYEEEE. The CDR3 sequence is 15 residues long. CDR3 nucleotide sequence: TGTGCCAGCAACTTTTTTGGGACAGGGCATACTGAAGCTTTCTTT. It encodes CASNFFGTGHTEAFF.

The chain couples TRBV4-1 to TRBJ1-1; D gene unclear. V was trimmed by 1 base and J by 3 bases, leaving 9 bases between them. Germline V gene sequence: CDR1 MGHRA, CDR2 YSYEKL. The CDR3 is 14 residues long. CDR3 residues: CASSQGWRDTEAFF. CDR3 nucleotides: TGCGCCAGCAGCCAAGGATGGCGGGACACTGAAGCTTTCTTT.

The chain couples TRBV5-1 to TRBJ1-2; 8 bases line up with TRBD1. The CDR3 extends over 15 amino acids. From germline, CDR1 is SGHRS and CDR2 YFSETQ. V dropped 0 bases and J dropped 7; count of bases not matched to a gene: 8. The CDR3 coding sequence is TGCGCCAGCAGCTTGGGTTCAGACAGGGGCGTTGGCTACACCTTC. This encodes CASSLGSDRGVGYTF.

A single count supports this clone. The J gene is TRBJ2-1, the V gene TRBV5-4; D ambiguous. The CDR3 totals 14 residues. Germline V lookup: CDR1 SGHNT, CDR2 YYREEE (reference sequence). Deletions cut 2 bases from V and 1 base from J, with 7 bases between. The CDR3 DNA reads TGTGCCAGCAGCTTAACTTCGTCCTACAATGAGCAGTTCTTC. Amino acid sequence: CASSLTSSYNEQFF.

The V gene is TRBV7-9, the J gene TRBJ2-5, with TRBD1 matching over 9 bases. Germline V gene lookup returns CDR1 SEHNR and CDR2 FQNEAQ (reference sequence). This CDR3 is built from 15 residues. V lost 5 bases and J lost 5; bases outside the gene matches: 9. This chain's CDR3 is CASSNNRGQRETQYF. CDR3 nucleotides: TGTGCCAGCAGCAACAACAGGGGGCAAAGGGAGACCCAGTACTTC. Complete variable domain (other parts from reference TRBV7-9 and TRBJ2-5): DTGVSQNPRHKITKRGQNVTFRCDPISEHNRLYWYRQTLGQGPEFLTYFQNEAQLEKSRLLSDRFSAERPKGSFSTLEIQRTEQGDSAMYLCASSNNRGQRETQYFGPGTRLLVL.

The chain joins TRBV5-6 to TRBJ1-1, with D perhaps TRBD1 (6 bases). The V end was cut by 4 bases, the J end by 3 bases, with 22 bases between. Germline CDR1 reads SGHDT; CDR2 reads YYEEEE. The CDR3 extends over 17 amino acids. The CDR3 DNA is TGTGCCAGCAGCCCAGGGGCGAGGCGCTCTGGGGACACTGAAGCTTTCTTT. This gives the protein CASSPGARRSGDTEAFF.

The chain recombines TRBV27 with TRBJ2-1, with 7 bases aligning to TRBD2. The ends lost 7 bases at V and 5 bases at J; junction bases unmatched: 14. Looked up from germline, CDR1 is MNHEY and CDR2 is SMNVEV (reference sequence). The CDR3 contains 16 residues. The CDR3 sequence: CASKLDALASDNEQFF. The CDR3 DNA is TGTGCCAGCAAACTCGACGCACTAGCGTCTGACAATGAGCAGTTCTTC.

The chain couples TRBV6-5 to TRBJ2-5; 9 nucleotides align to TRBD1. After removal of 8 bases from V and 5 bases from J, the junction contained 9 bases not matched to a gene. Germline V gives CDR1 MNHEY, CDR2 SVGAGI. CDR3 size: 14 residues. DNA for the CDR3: TGTGCCAGCGGGTGGGACAGGGCCGGGGAGACCCAGTACTTC. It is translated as CASGWDRAGETQYF.

CDR3 coding DNA: TGTGCCAGTCTCAGTGGTAGCACAGATACGCAGTATTTT. This codes for CASLSGSTDTQYF. The gene calls are TRBV19 and TRBJ2-3, with D unclear. The V gene's germline CDR1 is LNHDA and CDR2 SQIVND (reference sequence). Trimming cost V 8 bases and J 0 bases, with 9 bases left between them. CDR3 size: 13 residues.

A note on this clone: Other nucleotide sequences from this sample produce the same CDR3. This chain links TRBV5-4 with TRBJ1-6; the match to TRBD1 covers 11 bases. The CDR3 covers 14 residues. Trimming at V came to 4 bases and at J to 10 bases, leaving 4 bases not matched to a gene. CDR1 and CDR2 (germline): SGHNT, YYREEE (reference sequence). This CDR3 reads CASSRDRGDSPLHF. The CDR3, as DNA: TGTGCCAGCAGCAGGGACAGGGGGGACTCACCCCTCCACTTT.

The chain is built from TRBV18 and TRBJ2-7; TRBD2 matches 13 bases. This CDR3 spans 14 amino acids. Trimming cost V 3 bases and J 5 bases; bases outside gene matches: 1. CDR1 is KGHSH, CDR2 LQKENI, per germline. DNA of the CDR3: TGTGCCAGCTCACCCGGGACTAGCGGGAACGAGCAGTACGTC. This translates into CASSPGTSGNEQYV.

This chain's CDR3 is CASSAQGAESSTQYF. The DNA of the CDR3 is TGTGCCAGTAGTGCACAGGGGGCCGAATCCAGTACGCAGTATTTT. The chain is built from TRBV19 and TRBJ2-3; 9 bases are shared with TRBD1. The CDR3 is 15 amino acids. Per the germline V gene, CDR1 is LNHDA and CDR2 is SQIVND (reference sequence). The J segment lost 8 bases and the V segment lost 5 bases, leaving 11 bases of the junction unmatched.

The CDR3 sequence: CASHQGAGGYTF. The CDR3 bases are TGTGCCAGCCATCAGGGGGCCGGGGGCTACACCTTC. The chain combines TRBV2 with TRBJ1-2; TRBD1 matches at 8 bases. Trimming at V came to 8 bases and at J to 8 bases, leaving 7 bases not matched to a gene. Germline loops: CDR1 SNHLY, CDR2 FYNNEI. The CDR3 length is 12 residues.

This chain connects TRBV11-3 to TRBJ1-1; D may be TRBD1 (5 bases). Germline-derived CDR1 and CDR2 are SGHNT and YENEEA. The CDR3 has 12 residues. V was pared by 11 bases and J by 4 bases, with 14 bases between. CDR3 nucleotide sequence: TGTGCCTCTAGCGGGGGGGGCACTGAAGCTTTCTTT. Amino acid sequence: CASSGGGTEAFF.

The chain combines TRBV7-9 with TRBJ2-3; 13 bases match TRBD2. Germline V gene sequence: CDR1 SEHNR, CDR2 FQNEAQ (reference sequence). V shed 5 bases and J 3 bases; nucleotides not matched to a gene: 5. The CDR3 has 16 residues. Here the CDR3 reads CASSMGLAGTTDTQYF. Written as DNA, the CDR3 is TGTGCCAGCAGCATGGGACTAGCGGGGACGACAGATACGCAGTATTTT.

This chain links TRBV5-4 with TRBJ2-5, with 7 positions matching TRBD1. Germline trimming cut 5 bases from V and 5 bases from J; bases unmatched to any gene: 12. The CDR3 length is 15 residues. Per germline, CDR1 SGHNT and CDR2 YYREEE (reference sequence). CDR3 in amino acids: CASSQGQLGRETQYF. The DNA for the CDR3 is TGTGCCAGCAGTCAGGGACAGCTGGGTCGCGAGACCCAGTACTTC.